This is a list of T cell receptor beta chains from one sample in a study of OX40 agonist ivuxolimab in advanced cancers. This table comes from immunoSEQ multiplex PCR, and its TCRdb copy is limited to in-frame clones, with some not included. The table records around 92,000 clones, approximately 94% of them present only once. This material consisted of CD4+ or CD8+ T cells sorted from blood, taken in a trial of the OX40 agonist ivuxolimab. These receptors all stem from an adult with an advanced solid tumor such as melanoma, head and neck, liver or kidney cancer. The CDR3 runs from the conserved cysteine through the conserved F or W. Each record gives: clone size, J gene, D gene, V gene, CDR3 protein, CDR3 DNA. A D gene is named only where the DNA matches it firmly. Only some rows state a clone size, as once, few, many or a class for expanded clones.

abundance: NA; j_gene: TRBJ2-5; d_gene: NA; v_gene: TRBV7-9; CDR3aa: CASSSLAGLQETQYF; CDR3nt: TGTGCCAGCAGCTCTTTGGCGGGACTGCAAGAGACCCAGTACTTC
abundance: once; j_gene: TRBJ1-1; d_gene: NA; v_gene: TRBV5-1; CDR3aa: CASSLDPQGLMNTEAFF; CDR3nt: TGCGCCAGCAGCTTGGACCCCCAGGGCTTAATGAACACTGAAGCTTTCTTT
abundance: NA; j_gene: TRBJ1-3; d_gene: NA; v_gene: TRBV18; CDR3aa: CASSPLTGDSGNTIYF; CDR3nt: TGTGCCAGCTCACCACTTACAGGTGACTCTGGAAACACCATATATTTT
abundance: NA; j_gene: TRBJ2-3; d_gene: TRBD2; v_gene: TRBV7-8; CDR3aa: CASSLRLAGGGTDTQYF; CDR3nt: TGTGCCAGCAGCCTTAGACTAGCGGGAGGAGGCACAGATACGCAGTATTTT
abundance: NA; j_gene: TRBJ2-7; d_gene: NA; v_gene: TRBV5-4; CDR3aa: CASSSPPLEGEQYF; CDR3nt: TGTGCCAGCAGCTCCCCCCCCCTTGAGGGCGAGCAGTACTTC
abundance: NA; j_gene: TRBJ1-1; d_gene: TRBD1; v_gene: TRBV7-9; CDR3aa: CASSLGTGDTEAFF; CDR3nt: TGTGCCAGCAGCTTAGGGACAGGGGACACTGAAGCTTTCTTT
abundance: NA; j_gene: TRBJ1-5; d_gene: NA; v_gene: TRBV27; CDR3aa: CASSALGGASNQPQHF; CDR3nt: TGTGCCAGCAGTGCCCTGGGGGGGGCAAGCAATCAGCCCCAGCATTTT
abundance: NA; j_gene: TRBJ2-3; d_gene: NA; v_gene: TRBV6-5; CDR3aa: CASSYVGLRIDTQYF; CDR3nt: TGTGCCAGCAGTTACGTGGGGTTGAGGATAGATACGCAGTATTTT
abundance: NA; j_gene: TRBJ1-1; d_gene: NA; v_gene: TRBV27; CDR3aa: CASSFDGADTEAFF; CDR3nt: TGTGCCAGCAGTTTCGACGGGGCTGACACTGAAGCTTTCTTT
abundance: NA; j_gene: TRBJ2-5; d_gene: NA; v_gene: TRBV6-1; CDR3aa: CASILTRWETQYF; CDR3nt: TGTGCCAGCATTTTAACCAGGTGGGAGACCCAGTACTTC